This TCR beta chain was profiled in a study of T cell repertoires in cytomegalovirus infection. On the study more broadly: From public TCR beta signatures came an indication of both CMV infection and matching HLA type. Findings and caveats of the study: Of the TCR beta families, the public ones yielded a cumulative frequency that identified carriers of CMV plus the relevant HLA. In two of eight donors, the top clonotype was HLA-C-restricted CMV-specific.

This clonotype was counted only a few times. Its specificity is unknown. TCRdb ran MiXCR on the reads and lists one entry per CDR3 protein. The table includes around 490,000 distinct CDR3 sequences, more than 25% detected once. The receptor was derived from a human donor in good health (CMV status not recorded). Some clones in this sample may be carry-over from other donors' samples. Sequencing was done on a sample of PBMCs.

The CDR3 coding sequence is TGCGCCAGCAGCTTGGGACTAGCGGTATCAGATACGCAGTATTTT. This translates into CASSLGLAVSDTQYF. The V gene is TRBV5-1, the J gene TRBJ2-3, with 9 bases aligning to TRBD2. With V trimmed by 0 bases and J by 4 bases, 3 bases remained unmatched. Germline CDR1 and CDR2: SGHRS and YFSETQ. This CDR3 has 15 residues.